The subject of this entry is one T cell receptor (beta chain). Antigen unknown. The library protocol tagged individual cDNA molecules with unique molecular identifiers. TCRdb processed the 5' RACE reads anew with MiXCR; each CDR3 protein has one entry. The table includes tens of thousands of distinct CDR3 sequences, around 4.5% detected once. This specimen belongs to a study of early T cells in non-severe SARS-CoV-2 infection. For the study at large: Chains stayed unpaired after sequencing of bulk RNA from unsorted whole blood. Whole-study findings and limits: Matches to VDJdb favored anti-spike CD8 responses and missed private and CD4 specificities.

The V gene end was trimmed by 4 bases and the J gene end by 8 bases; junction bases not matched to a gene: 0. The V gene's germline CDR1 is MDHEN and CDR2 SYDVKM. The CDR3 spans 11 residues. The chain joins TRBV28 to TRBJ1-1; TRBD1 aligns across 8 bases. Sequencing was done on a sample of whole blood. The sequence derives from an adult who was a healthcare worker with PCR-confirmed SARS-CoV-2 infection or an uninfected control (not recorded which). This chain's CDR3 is CASSWDREAFF. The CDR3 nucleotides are TGTGCCAGCAGTTGGGACAGGGAAGCTTTCTTT.